The entry below describes one T cell receptor beta chain. Its antigen target is currently unknown. Base qualities are not provided; no much larger clone lies one nucleotide away. Its CDR3 holds 13 amino acids, cysteine through phenylalanine. Of all the DNA, just the CDR3 is kept, 39 bases in frame from base 1. V is cut back by 6 bases and J by 4 bases, with 3 bases in the junction unmatched. CDR1 is given as MNHEY and CDR2 as SVGAGI, both from the germline V gene. In total, around 600 healthy bone marrow donors made up the cohort. Cohort members were all nominally healthy when sampled, although unrecorded immune exposures were likely present. The donor tested CMV seropositive and was one of the 289 seropositive cohort members. Every donor gave a peripheral blood sample, and the peripheral blood mononuclear cells from that sample were used for TCR beta sequencing. Genomic DNA extraction from the blood cell samples was performed with the Qiagen DNeasy Blood Extraction Kit.

Library preparation was by the immunoSEQ multiplex PCR assay. For the multiplex PCR, a mixture combining 60 forward primers for TCR Vbeta segments and 13 reverse primers for TCR Jbeta segments was used. A multiplex PCR assay on genomic DNA amplified the CDR3 region of rearranged TCR beta genes. The Illumina HiSeq System was used to sequence the amplified TCR beta libraries as 87-base-pair reads. The authors' pipeline ran thus. A later analysis counted approximately 84 million unique TCR beta chains across the 500 to 850 repertoires, and around 12 million of these chains were shared by at least two donors. Raw reads were error-corrected and collapsed into unique sequences by a nearest-neighbor algorithm in which closely related sequences were merged to remove PCR and sequencing errors. CDR3 sequences were aligned to IMGT reference sequences to assign V, D and J gene segments. For a sequence to be retained, a match of at least six nucleotides was required to both a V gene segment and a J gene segment. A rearrangement counted as productive if the CDR3 had no stop codons and remained in frame with V and J, and every other rearrangement counted as non-productive. Following IMGT convention, CDR3 was defined as the stretch from the second conserved V-encoded cysteine to the conserved J-encoded phenylalanine. In an earlier analysis of 550 to 650 of the donors, sequences lacking an unambiguous match to a single V gene segment were excluded. In an earlier analysis of approximately 500 of the donors, a V segment was called functional when productive rearrangements were above 56.7%, and segregating when the standard deviation between donors exceeded 5%. A statistical classification framework was built to diagnose cytomegalovirus status from the catalog of TCR beta chain sequences. In a later analysis, TCR nucleotide sequences were compared against IMGT/GENE-DB human TR gene sequences so that V and J genes could be assigned. Using the TCRdist pipeline, a later analysis assigned CDR3 sequences along with most-parsimonious VDJ recombination scenarios. In a later analysis, each TCR beta chain was defined by its CDR3 amino acid sequence together with its V-gene family, and reads lacking a unique V-gene family were excluded. To address suspected cross-contamination and a sequencing artifact, a later analysis removed 592 highly shared, low-generation-probability nucleotide sequences. In a later analysis, a clonal expansion index was calculated for each public chain from normalized within-repertoire ranks of inferred template counts. A later analysis computed generation probabilities with a VDJ recombination model fitted to out-of-frame rearrangements, and checked the results against IGoR. Hypergeometric tests were used in a later analysis to score TCR-TCR, TCR-HLA and TCR-CMV co-occurrence, with a repertoire-size bias correction applied to the TCR pairs. A later analysis estimated false discovery rates by permuting HLA or CMV assignments 20 times. In a later analysis, co-occurring TCRs were grouped using DBSCAN, and TCRdist sequence similarity was added for clustering within HLA-allele-positive subsets. For co-occurrence clustering, repertoires with fewer than 30,000 or more than 120,000 public chains were excluded, along with several repertoires with anomalous nucleotide sharing. The immuneACCESS repertoire file appears here via TCRdb, limited to in-frame rearrangements. These files lack a portion of the clones; in checked studies, under half of the deficit traces to unresolved V genes, and the cause of the others is not known. V and J calls and clone size are as listed in that table; D and trimming were resolved from the DNA. For this sample the table gives 150,000 to 200,000 clones, of which about 75% were detected only once. Of the sample, about 7.7% is held by the ten largest clones.

The data originate from a study of cytomegalovirus exposure and HLA in healthy donors (dated by TCRdb to 2016 to 2017). Background for the entire study: An earlier analysis of about 530 of the donors reported over 250 Gb of sequence data and 95 million to 130 million unique TCR beta sequences obtained from 180 million or so T cells. Roughly 300 gigabases of sequencing data and around 85 million unique TCR sequences made up an early release that covered approximately 650 HLA-typed donors. Of the roughly 410 genotyped donors, approximately 81% were placed in the genetic ancestry cluster associated with self-reported Caucasian donors. The study aimed to test whether cataloging public T cell receptors could reveal signatures of past pathogen exposure. The study used immunosequencing to profile the T cell repertoires of approximately 640 subjects and linked those repertoires to cytomegalovirus serostatus. A separate validation cohort of roughly 130 different subjects was used in addition to the roughly 700-subject first cohort. The study combined high-throughput TCR immunosequencing, statistical association of individual TCRs with disease status, and machine learning to predict cytomegalovirus infection status. In a later analysis, previously published TCR beta repertoires from 550 to 700 donors were re-analyzed and high-resolution HLA genotyping was added so that TCR occurrence patterns could be studied. Rather than using new phenotypic data, the later analysis identified candidate immune exposures from TCR beta sequences and from how often those sequences occurred across donors. An earlier analysis of several hundred of the donors applied high-throughput TCR beta sequencing to assess whether each TCR beta V gene segment acted as functional or pseudogenic. Alongside the repertoire data, information on donor age, sex, ethnicity and CMV serostatus was compiled. A later genetic analysis took genome-wide SNP genotypes for about 55% of the 666 donors and used that subset as a discovery cohort. All discovery cohort repertoires had been generated on a single sequencing platform. Both class I and class II loci were covered by HLA typing, at four-digit resolution. The number of typed donors differed by locus: 629-630 for A, B, C, DRB1 and DQB1; 500 to 550 for DQA1; fewer than 610 for DPA1; and about 450 for DPB1. About five DR-DQ haplotypes were handled as single units for association and clustering because linkage in the cohort was strong. Among roughly 400 genotyped donors of the cohort, an average of approximately 240,000 unique TCR beta nucleotide sequences was sequenced per donor, of which 15% to 20% were non-productive.

Points the paper makes about the study in general: This cohort had only TCR beta chains sequenced, and the lack of alpha or paired-chain data limited which features could be detected. Sequencing depth was assumed to be roughly uniform across donors in the presence/absence analyses, though that assumption may not hold. An association between a missense DCLRE1C variant and V-gene and J-gene trimming of TCR beta chains was found in a later genetic analysis and replicated in an independent cohort. For the cohort, immune exposure information was limited to CMV serostatus. Most TCR sequences were seen in very few donors, while some public TCRs were found in many individuals. Cytomegalovirus status was reported to be diagnosed by the classifier with high specificity and sensitivity in both the original and validation cohorts. Some IMGT-functional V segments, including TRBV6-2 and TRBV6-3, could not be distinguished by the 87-base-pair reads and were therefore excluded. A further reported finding was that TCR beta sequences accurately predicted the HLA-A and HLA-B alleles for most subjects in the first cohort. Several of the top co-occurrence clusters appeared to be linked to parvovirus B19, influenza, CMV and Epstein-Barr virus, according to a later analysis. A later analysis found that HLA-associated TCR beta chains were more clonally expanded and had lower generation probabilities than equally common non-associated chains. According to a later analysis, most CMV-associated TCR beta chains appeared to be HLA-restricted, and the HLA associations seemed to be driven largely by CMV exposure. In a later genetic analysis, fewer N-insertions in productive TCRs were reported among donors in an Asian-associated ancestry cluster than the approximately 670-donor mean. In a later analysis, around 17,000 TCR beta sequences were associated with specific HLA alleles at a false discovery rate of 0.05. A few of the identified cytomegalovirus-associated TCR beta chains were confirmed in vitro to be specific for cytomegalovirus antigens. The authors suggested that the approach could potentially be generalized to other disease states and immunological phenotypes. The study listed 150 to 200 TCR beta chains as associated with cytomegalovirus. A group of highly shared sequence variants was considered likely to be a technical artifact of the sequencing pipeline. Fewer than 20 rarely observed V segments, including chromosome 9 orphons, were excluded from the earlier analysis of several hundred of the donors because counts were too low. According to a later analysis, TCR association rates differed among HLA loci, with DRB1 alleles showing the most associated TCRs and HLA-C alleles showing the fewest. Linkage disequilibrium might explain the correlated functional status among segregating V segments, but an unknown experimental factor could not be ruled out. Because HLA typing was missing for some donors at each locus, association tests included only the typed subset. In an earlier analysis of some 540 of the donors, most TCR beta V segments appeared in productive rearrangements about 90% or about 30% of the time, broadly matching IMGT annotations. When HLA alleles, especially DR and DQ, strongly co-occurred, TCR associations were difficult to assign to individual alleles.

The origin of this receptor is a woman between 40 and 55 years old in good health and CMV-seropositive. The specimen sequenced was PBMCs. The chain is encoded by TRBV6-5 joined to TRBJ2-1; 7 junctional bases match TRBD1. Here is the DNA: TGTGCCAGCAGCCAGACAGGGTACAATGAGCAGTTCTTC. This encodes CASSQTGYNEQFF.